This TCR beta chain was obtained from a study of blood T cell repertoires in COVID-19. Profiled with immunoSEQ multiplex PCR; TCRdb holds only in-frame clones, not every one. The data contain fewer than 500,000 clones, roughly 80% of them singletons. This CDR3 is built from 15 residues. The V and J ends lost 8 bases and 0 bases respectively, with 17 bases between them. Per the germline V gene, CDR1 is MDHEN and CDR2 is SYDVKM. This clone was detected only a few times. Sequencing was done on a sample of peripheral blood. This sequence originates from a human donor with acute or convalescent COVID-19. The donor label of this sample is uncertain. The rearrangement links TRBV28 to TRBJ2-7; TRBD1 is a possible D gene (5 bases). The CDR3 is CASRTQGQSSYEQYF. The CDR3 bases are TGTGCCAGCCGAACTCAGGGCCAGTCCTCCTACGAGCAGTACTTC.